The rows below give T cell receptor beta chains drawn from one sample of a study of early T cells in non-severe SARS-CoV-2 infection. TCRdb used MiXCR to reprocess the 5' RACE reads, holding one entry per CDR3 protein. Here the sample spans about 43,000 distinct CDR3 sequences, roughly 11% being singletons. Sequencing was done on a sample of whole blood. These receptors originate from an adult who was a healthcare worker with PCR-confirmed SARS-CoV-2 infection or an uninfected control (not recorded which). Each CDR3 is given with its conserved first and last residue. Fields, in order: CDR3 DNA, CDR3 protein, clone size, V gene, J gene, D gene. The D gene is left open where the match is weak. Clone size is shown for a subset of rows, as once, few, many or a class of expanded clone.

cdr3_nt: TGTGCCAGCAGCTTAGATCGACAGAGGATCTCTGGAAACACCATATATTTT; cdr3_aa: CASSLDRQRISGNTIYF; clone_size: NA; v_call: TRBV7-2; j_call: TRBJ1-3; d_call: NA
cdr3_nt: TGTGCCAGCAACAGGATCAATGAGCAGTTCTTC; cdr3_aa: CASNRINEQFF; clone_size: many; v_call: TRBV7-2; j_call: TRBJ2-1; d_call: NA
cdr3_nt: TGTGCCAGTAGTATCCGGGGACTAGCGGGGCACAATGAGCAGTTCTTC; cdr3_aa: CASSIRGLAGHNEQFF; clone_size: many; v_call: TRBV19; j_call: TRBJ2-1; d_call: TRBD2
cdr3_nt: TGCAGTGCTAGAAATCCACAGGGTCAAGGGGGTCAGCCCCAGCATTTT; cdr3_aa: CSARNPQGQGGQPQHF; clone_size: NA; v_call: TRBV20-1; j_call: TRBJ1-5; d_call: NA
cdr3_nt: TGTGCCAGCAGCTTAGGTGGGGCTACAGATACGCAGTATTTT; cdr3_aa: CASSLGGATDTQYF; clone_size: few; v_call: TRBV11-1; j_call: TRBJ2-3; d_call: NA
cdr3_nt: TGTGCCAGCAGTGGCCGGGGGCAGGGCACAGATACGCAGTATTTT; cdr3_aa: CASSGRGQGTDTQYF; clone_size: few; v_call: TRBV2; j_call: TRBJ2-3; d_call: NA
cdr3_nt: TGTGCCAGCAGCTTCACCGGGACAGGCACTAACTATGGCTACACCTTC; cdr3_aa: CASSFTGTGTNYGYTF; clone_size: many; v_call: TRBV5-6; j_call: TRBJ1-2; d_call: TRBD1
cdr3_nt: TGTGCCAGCAGCTTAGTCCACACTGAAGCTTTCTTT; cdr3_aa: CASSLVHTEAFF; clone_size: many; v_call: TRBV11-2; j_call: TRBJ1-1; d_call: NA
cdr3_nt: TGTGCCAGCAGCGCCAATCCCACAGGGGGGTACGAGCAGTACTTC; cdr3_aa: CASSANPTGGYEQYF; clone_size: many; v_call: TRBV9; j_call: TRBJ2-7; d_call: TRBD1
cdr3_nt: TGTGCCAGCAGCCCACGGACAGGGCCCTACGAGCAGTGCTTC; cdr3_aa: CASSPRTGPYEQCF; clone_size: few; v_call: TRBV11-2; j_call: TRBJ2-7; d_call: TRBD1
cdr3_nt: TGTGCCAGCAGTTTGGACGACCTCAATGAGCAGTTCTTC; cdr3_aa: CASSLDDLNEQFF; clone_size: few; v_call: TRBV12-3/TRBV12-4; j_call: TRBJ2-1; d_call: NA
cdr3_nt: TGTGCCAGCCTGGGGGGTCTTACAACTAATGAAAAACTGTTTTTT; cdr3_aa: CASLGGLTTNEKLFF; clone_size: NA; v_call: TRBV2; j_call: TRBJ1-4; d_call: NA
cdr3_nt: TGTGCCAGCAGCTCGACAGGGGGTGGCGTGAGAAAGACCCAGTACTTC; cdr3_aa: CASSSTGGGVRKTQYF; clone_size: NA; v_call: TRBV7-3; j_call: TRBJ2-5; d_call: TRBD1
cdr3_nt: TGTGCCTGGAGTGCCTCGGGCGGCTTCTCTGGAAACACCATATATTTT; cdr3_aa: CAWSASGGFSGNTIYF; clone_size: NA; v_call: TRBV30; j_call: TRBJ1-3; d_call: NA
cdr3_nt: TGTGCCAGCAGCTTGTCCGGGGAGCTGTTTTTT; cdr3_aa: CASSLSGELFF; clone_size: few; v_call: TRBV7-9; j_call: TRBJ2-2; d_call: NA
cdr3_nt: TGTGCCAGCAGCGTAGGAGCGGGGCCCGGAGATACGCAGTATTTT; cdr3_aa: CASSVGAGPGDTQYF; clone_size: NA; v_call: TRBV9; j_call: TRBJ2-3; d_call: TRBD2
cdr3_nt: TGTGCCACCAGACTAGCGGGGTTCTACGAGCAGTACTTC; cdr3_aa: CATRLAGFYEQYF; clone_size: many; v_call: TRBV19; j_call: TRBJ2-7; d_call: TRBD2
cdr3_nt: TGCAGCGTTGGGCGGCTTGAAGCTTTCTTT; cdr3_aa: CSVGRLEAFF; clone_size: few; v_call: TRBV29-1; j_call: TRBJ1-1; d_call: NA
cdr3_nt: TGTGCCAGCAGTTTCCTTTTAGCGGGCTTCACAGATACGCAGTATTTT; cdr3_aa: CASSFLLAGFTDTQYF; clone_size: NA; v_call: TRBV3-1; j_call: TRBJ2-3; d_call: TRBD2
cdr3_nt: TGTGCCAGCAGCTCCCCATTCCGTGCCAGAAGGGGCTACACCTTC; cdr3_aa: CASSSPFRARRGYTF; clone_size: many; v_call: TRBV11-2; j_call: TRBJ1-2; d_call: NA
cdr3_nt: TGTGCCAGCAGCGTAGACGGCACCAACGAGCAGTACTTC; cdr3_aa: CASSVDGTNEQYF; clone_size: many; v_call: TRBV9; j_call: TRBJ2-7; d_call: NA
cdr3_nt: TGTGCCAGCATCCTGGGAGGGGAAGCTTTCTTT; cdr3_aa: CASILGGEAFF; clone_size: NA; v_call: TRBV27; j_call: TRBJ1-1; d_call: NA
cdr3_nt: TGTGCCAGCAGGCCATGGCGGGGCACCTACAATGAGCAGTTCTTC; cdr3_aa: CASRPWRGTYNEQFF; clone_size: few; v_call: TRBV7-2; j_call: TRBJ2-1; d_call: NA
cdr3_nt: TGTGCCAGCAGCGTGACGCTTGACAGCGCGTTGTTTTTT; cdr3_aa: CASSVTLDSALFF; clone_size: few; v_call: TRBV2; j_call: TRBJ1-4; d_call: NA